The sequence of this T cell receptor beta chain was determined in a study of T cell clonotyping in hematopoietic cell transplantation. As for time point: recipient sample about 28 days before transplant, after cytoreduction. Overall study results and limits: Few recipient clonotypes overlapped donors; over 95% were de novo at given depth. Broader posttransplant TCR repertoire diversity was predicted by graft donor and pretransplant recipient Inverse Simpson Index values. Pathologically expanded recipient clonotypes increased progressively from day 30 to day 180 as diversity fell.

For this clone: The antigen remains undetermined.

CDR1 and CDR2 (germline): SGHRS, YFSETQ. The CDR3 is made up of 13 amino acids. V was pared by 8 bases and J by 1 base, with 13 bases between. Profiled with immunoSEQ multiplex PCR; TCRdb holds only in-frame clones, not every one. The data hold tens of thousands of clones, with less than 85% observed a single time. This sequence joins TRBV5-1 and TRBJ2-7, with D perhaps matching TRBD1 or TRBD2 (5 bases each). This material consisted of peripheral blood mononuclear cells, taken before stem cell transplant. This clonotype originated in a man aged 55 to 70 with acute myeloid leukemia. Some clones in this sample may be carry-over from other donors' samples. The CDR3 protein is CASGTATSYEQYF. CDR3 in DNA: TGCGCCAGTGGGACGGCGACATCCTACGAGCAGTACTTC.